This T cell receptor beta chain stems from a study of T-cell reconstitution after alpha-beta-depleted transplantation in children. Study-wide points: The authors attributed T-cell counts and diversity one year after transplant mostly to newly produced T cells. Recipient T cells and thymic progenitors that survived were the source of the high TCRbeta diversity seen at day 60 in some patients. About two months after transplant, alpha-beta T cells reportedly came from several hundred expanded graft clones.

Preparation of the TCRbeta library involved a method that used unique molecular identifiers. Using its own MiXCR run on the PCR reads, TCRdb lists one record per CDR3 protein. The table records roughly 500,000 distinct CDR3 sequences, more than 9% of them present only once. From germline, CDR1 is SEHNR and CDR2 FQNEAQ (reference sequence). This CDR3 has 13 residues. V gave up 3 bases and J gave up 2 bases, with 8 bases separating them. In this sample, this clonotype turned up many times. Its antigen is as yet unknown. This sequence joins TRBV7-9 and TRBJ2-7; D is uncertain. The sample in question was PBMCs, obtained before TCRalphabeta/CD19-depleted stem cell transplant. This TCR came from a child aged 2-15 years with inherited bone marrow failure, due to receive a stem cell transplant. CDR3 DNA sequence: TGTGCCAGCAGCTTCCCAGGTACCTACGAGCAGTACTTC. Its translation is CASSFPGTYEQYF.